The present T cell receptor beta chain was sequenced within a study of blood T cell repertoires in COVID-19. The repertoire was sequenced with immunoSEQ multiplex PCR; TCRdb's copy has only in-frame clones and lacks some. This sample has some 150,000 clones, with roughly 84% found just once. This clone was seen a single time. The CDR3 consists of 15 residues. Looked up from germline, CDR1 is LNHDA and CDR2 is SQIVND (reference sequence). V shed 3 bases and J shed 4 bases, with 13 bases lying between them. Sequencing input: peripheral blood. The V call is TRBV19, the J call TRBJ1-5; a weak D match, TRBD1 (5 bases). The source is a woman aged 60-70 years with COVID-19, enrolled during active disease. The CDR3: CASSIIMGPNQPQHF. CDR3 nucleotides: TGTGCCAGTAGTATCATCATGGGGCCTAATCAGCCCCAGCATTTT.